A single sample gave rise to the 32 T cell receptor beta chains below, sequenced in a study of cytomegalovirus exposure and HLA in healthy donors. 13 Jbeta primers and 60 Vbeta primers were used for the PCR. Libraries were prepared by immunoSEQ multiplex PCR; TCRdb keeps only in-frame clonotypes and omits some of them. This table has around 140,000 clones, about three quarters appearing once. The sample was PBMCs. The receptors were sampled from a male donor in good health and CMV-seronegative.

V usage is TRBV23-1 and J usage is TRBJ2-7; 7 bases match TRBD1. TRBV23-1 is designated an ORF whose function remains uncertain. J was trimmed by 3 bases and V by 1 base; bases with no gene match: 9. The CDR3 consists of 16 residues. CDR3 sequence (DNA): TGCGCCAGCAGTCAATGGTCGGGACAGAAATTCTACGAGCAGTACTTC. Protein: CASSQWSGQKFYEQYF.

The rearrangement joins TRBV7-6 to TRBJ2-7, with D unresolved. This CDR3 is built from 16 residues. The germline CDR1 and CDR2 sequences are SGHVS and FNYEAQ. V was pared by 5 bases and J by 2 bases, with 19 bases between. The CDR3 spells CASSPPASSSPYEQYF. CDR3 DNA sequence: TGTGCCAGCAGCCCACCCGCAAGCTCTTCGCCCTACGAGCAGTACTTC.

J is TRBJ2-3 and V is TRBV6-5; no definite D call. Germline loops: CDR1 MNHEY, CDR2 SVGAGI. V dropped 2 bases and J dropped 0 bases, with 9 bases sitting between them. The CDR3 contains 15 residues. For the CDR3, the DNA is TGTGCCAGCAGTTACGCTGCGACTAGCACAGATACGCAGTATTTT. Its protein product is CASSYAATSTDTQYF.

This chain uses TRBV19 with TRBJ2-3; weak D call: TRBD1 (6 bases). This CDR3 is 17 amino acids long. Germline assignment: CDR1 LNHDA and CDR2 SQIVND (reference sequence). V was cut by 11 bases and J by 6 bases, with 30 bases left in between. The CDR3 region is CASHPQLGTHGVDTQYF. The CDR3 nucleotides are TGTGCCTCCCACCCTCAGCTAGGGACACACGGAGTGGATACGCAGTATTTT.

This chain links TRBV7-6 with TRBJ2-5, with a possible D match to TRBD1 (6 bases). The end of the DNA fits TRBJ2-7 better, so the J call may be wrong. The CDR3 sequence is 16 residues long. In germline, CDR1 is SGHVS, CDR2 FNYEAQ. The CDR3 region is CASSESSGTPSYEQYF. The CDR3 coding sequence is TGTGCCAGCAGCGAGTCGTCCGGGACACCATCCTACGAGCAGTACTTC.

V and J are TRBV6-1 and TRBJ1-6; TRBD1 matches at 7 bases. Germline V gene data show CDR1 as MNHNS and CDR2 as SASEGT. The CDR3 contains 12 residues. Trimming took 11 bases from V and 7 from J; bases not matched to a gene: 5. CDR3 bases: TGTGCCGGACAGGCACCAAATTCACCCCTCCACTTT. This codes for CAGQAPNSPLHF.

In DNA form, the CDR3 reads TGTGCCAGCAGCCAAGGCGGTGAAAAACTGTTTTTT. It encodes CASSQGGEKLFF. This chain uses TRBV21-1 with TRBJ1-4. TRBV21-1 represents a pseudogene. The CDR3 covers 12 residues.

The CDR3 nucleotides are TGTGCCAGCAGCGTAGTGCTAGCGGGGGGGAGAGGTGAGCAGTTCTTC. Residues: CASSVVLAGGRGEQFF. The rearrangement links TRBV9 to TRBJ2-1; 12 positions agree with TRBD2. The V segment lost 0 bases and the J segment 9 bases; nucleotides outside the gene matches: 7. This CDR3 spans 16 amino acids. The germline V gene has CDR1 SGDLS and CDR2 YYNGEE.

The genes are TRBV30 and TRBJ1-1; TRBD1 might be the D (5 bases). The CDR3 totals 13 residues. Trimming removed 5 bases at V and 3 bases at J, with 13 bases between. Per germline, CDR1 GTSNPN and CDR2 SVGIG (reference sequence). As DNA, the CDR3 is TGTGCCTGGGGGGCTTCGGGTTACACTGAAGCTTTCTTT. Translation: CAWGASGYTEAFF.

The rearrangement uses TRBV7-9 and TRBJ2-2, with no clear D. V lost 11 bases and J 4 bases, leaving 14 bases between the germline ends. The CDR3 loop spans 13 amino acids. The germline V gene encodes CDR1 SEHNR and CDR2 FQNEAQ (reference sequence). The CDR3 loop reads CAASRPSTGELFF. The CDR3 nucleotides are TGTGCCGCCTCCCGCCCGAGCACCGGGGAGCTGTTTTTT.

CDR3 in amino acids: CASTPARRRGPDSPLHF. The CDR3 DNA sequence: TGTGCCAGCACCCCGGCACGTCGCAGGGGGCCGGATTCACCCCTCCACTTT. This chain uses TRBV5-4 with TRBJ1-6; 8 positions agree with TRBD1. The CDR3 extends over 17 amino acids. Germline CDR1 and CDR2: SGHNT and YYREEE (reference sequence). V lost 6 bases and J lost 8; bases outside the gene matches: 16.

This sequence joins TRBV27 and TRBJ2-7; 9 nucleotides line up with TRBD1. The CDR3 loop spans 16 amino acids. Germline-derived CDR1 and CDR2 are MNHEY and SMNVEV (reference sequence). The ends lost 5 bases at V and 6 bases at J; junction bases unmatched: 14. The DNA of the CDR3 is TGTGCCAGCAGTCGCCAGCCCGGACAGGGGAAGGGCGAGCAGTACTTC. It is translated as CASSRQPGQGKGEQYF.

The chain carries TRBV19 and TRBJ1-5, with 7 bases fitting TRBD1. CDR1 and CDR2 from the germline V gene are LNHDA and SQIVND (reference sequence). V gave up 7 bases and J gave up 6 bases; unmatched junction bases: 9. The CDR3 contains 14 residues. The CDR3 bases are TGTGCCAGTACTATGGGACAGAGGGCTCAGCCCCAGCATTTT. Protein product: CASTMGQRAQPQHF.

This clone was seen just once. This chain connects TRBV6-5 to TRBJ1-1; the D gene is possibly TRBD1 (5 bases). V was shortened by 0 bases and J by 0 bases, with 8 bases between the two germline ends. CDR1 and CDR2 from the germline V gene are MNHEY and SVGAGI. The CDR3 length is 15 residues. The CDR3 loop is CASSYSRGVNTEAFF. CDR3 DNA: TGTGCCAGCAGTTACTCTCGGGGGGTGAACACTGAAGCTTTCTTT.

CDR3 in amino acids: CASSEGDENTEAFF. Here the CDR3 DNA reads TGTGCCAGCAGCGAGGGGGACGAGAACACTGAAGCTTTCTTT. V is TRBV9 and J is TRBJ1-1; possibly TRBD1 for D (6 bases). Germline-derived CDR1 and CDR2 are SGDLS and YYNGEE. The CDR3 length is 14 residues. Trimming took off 3 bases at V and 1 base at J, with 10 bases between the two ends.

This clone is a singleton in its sample. This chain connects TRBV11-1 to TRBJ1-6; 9 bases are shared with TRBD1. This CDR3 has 17 residues. In germline, CDR1 is SGHAT, CDR2 FQDESV (reference sequence). Losses at the gene ends were 5 bases for V and 6 bases for J; bases not matched to a gene: 11. CDR3 nucleotide sequence: TGTGCCAGCAGCCCACATCCGACAGGGGGGGCTAATTCACCCCTCCACTTT. Encoded protein: CASSPHPTGGANSPLHF.

The gene calls are TRBV6-5 and TRBJ1-2, with 8 positions matching TRBD1. Trimming cost V 6 bases and J 8 bases; bases outside gene matches: 8. Germline V gene lookup returns CDR1 MNHEY and CDR2 SVGAGI. The CDR3 extends over 13 amino acids. In DNA form, the CDR3 reads TGTGCCAGCAGCGCTTCAGGGGGCAGGGGCTACACCTTC. Protein product: CASSASGGRGYTF.

This sequence joins TRBV9 and TRBJ2-5; the match to TRBD2 covers 7 bases. The DNA end is more similar to TRBJ2-7, so the J call may be wrong. Looked up from germline, CDR1 is SGDLS and CDR2 is YYNGEE. The CDR3 length is 16 residues. The CDR3 sequence: CASSVGAGDVGYEQYF. CDR3 bases: TGTGCCAGCAGCGTAGGGGCGGGGGACGTGGGCTACGAGCAGTACTTC.

CDR3 sequence (DNA): TGTGCCAGCAGCTTGGAGGGCAGGGGAAAAGCCCAGGCCCAGCATTTT. Protein sequence: CASSLEGRGKAQAQHF. The chain combines TRBV5-8 with TRBJ1-5; tentatively, D is TRBD1 (6 bases). V was pared by 0 bases and J by 11 bases, with 21 bases between. The V gene's germline CDR1 is SGHTS and CDR2 YDEGEE. The CDR3 runs 16 residues. Using reference TRBV5-8 and TRBJ1-5 for the parts outside the CDR3, the full variable domain is EAGVTQSPTHLIKTRGQQATLRCSPISGHTSVYWYQQALGLGLQFLLWYDEGEERNRGNFPPRFSGRQFPNYSSELNVNALELEDSALYLCASSLEGRGKAQAQHFGDGTRLSIL.

The rearrangement uses TRBV6-5 and TRBJ1-1; a weak D match, TRBD1 (5 bases). The CDR3 is 14 amino acids. V lost 3 bases and J 1 base, leaving 9 bases between the germline ends. Germline V gives CDR1 MNHEY, CDR2 SVGAGI. Written as DNA, the CDR3 is TGTGCCAGCAGTTATCGCAGGGCGAACACTGAAGCTTTCTTT. This codes for CASSYRRANTEAFF.

The rearrangement uses TRBV12-5 and TRBJ2-6; 9 nucleotides agree with TRBD1. The ends lost 7 bases at V and 2 bases at J; junction bases unmatched: 12. CDR1 is LGHNT and CDR2 is FRNRAP in the germline V gene. The CDR3 sequence is 18 residues long. The CDR3 region has the DNA TGTGCTAGTGCCCCCCCCGGGACAGGGTTAACTGGGGCCAACGTCCTGACTTTC. As protein: CASAPPGTGLTGANVLTF.

J is TRBJ1-2 and V is TRBV9; D remains ambiguous. There are 13 residues in the CDR3. CDR1 and CDR2 from the germline V gene are SGDLS and YYNGEE. V lost 2 bases to trimming and J lost 3 bases, with 8 bases between them. This CDR3 reads CASSVGDHYGYTF. In nucleotides, the CDR3 is TGTGCCAGCAGCGTGGGAGATCACTATGGCTACACCTTC.

This rearrangement joins TRBV19 to TRBJ2-2; perhaps TRBD2 as D (5 bases). CDR3 size: 14 residues. Germline CDR1 is LNHDA and CDR2 is SQIVND (reference sequence). Between the trimmed V and J ends, which lost 1 base and 5 bases, there was a span of 8 bases. The CDR3 nucleotides are TGTGCCAGTAGTATAGTACGGGGAACCGGGGAGCTGTTTTTT. Translation gives CASSIVRGTGELFF. Variable domain in full (rest from reference TRBV19 and TRBJ2-2): DGGITQSPKYLFRKEGQNVTLSCEQNLNHDAMYWYRQDPGQGLRLIYYSQIVNDFQKGDIAEGYSVSREKKESFPLTVTSAQKNPTAFYLCASSIVRGTGELFFGEGSRLTVL.

This clone was detected only once. The rearrangement links TRBV19 to TRBJ2-1, with D unresolved. This CDR3 is built from 15 residues. Germline lookup yields CDR1 LNHDA and CDR2 SQIVND (reference sequence). The V end was cut by 8 bases, the J end by 4 bases, with 18 bases between. The chain's CDR3 is CASRRWASSYNEQFF. The CDR3 DNA is TGTGCCAGTCGCAGATGGGCCAGCTCGTACAATGAGCAGTTCTTC.

The V call is TRBV5-6, the J call TRBJ2-2; 9 positions agree with TRBD1. CDR1 is SGHDT, CDR2 YYEEEE, per germline. The CDR3 consists of 17 residues. After removal of 3 bases from V and 5 bases from J, the junction contained 11 bases not matched to a gene. CDR3 in amino acids: CASSSLGTGTRTGELFF. In nucleotides, the CDR3 is TGTGCCAGCAGCTCGTTGGGGACAGGGACGAGAACCGGGGAGCTGTTTTTT.

The CDR3 here is CASSVGPGFNSGANVLTF. The CDR3 DNA follows: TGTGCCAGCAGCGTAGGGCCAGGTTTCAACTCTGGGGCCAACGTCCTGACTTTC. The V gene is TRBV9, the J gene TRBJ2-6; D unclear. V lost 0 bases and J lost 0, with 13 bases in between. CDR3 size: 18 residues. In germline, CDR1 is SGDLS, CDR2 YYNGEE.

This chain connects TRBV27 to TRBJ2-7; TRBD1 matches at 9 bases. The CDR3 is 17 amino acids. Germline trimming cut 0 bases from V and 7 bases from J; bases unmatched to any gene: 13. Germline-derived CDR1 and CDR2 are MNHEY and SMNVEV (reference sequence). In DNA, the CDR3 is TGTGCCAGCAGTTTATCGTTTATAGGGACAGGGAGTAGAGAGCAGTACTTC. Translating it yields CASSLSFIGTGSREQYF.

The chain couples TRBV19 to TRBJ2-1, with 16 nucleotides matching TRBD2. The CDR3 has 18 amino acids. CDR1 LNHDA and CDR2 SQIVND come from the germline V gene (reference sequence). Trimming removed 2 bases from V and 7 bases from J; junction bases left unmatched: 8. The CDR3 loop reads CASSIIGTSGGAKNEQFF. The DNA of the CDR3 is TGTGCCAGTAGTATAATCGGGACTAGCGGGGGGGCGAAGAATGAGCAGTTCTTC.

The chain combines TRBV11-2 with TRBJ1-3; D not resolved. The CDR3 is made up of 16 amino acids. The V gene's germline CDR1 is SGHAT and CDR2 FQNNGV. V lost 5 bases to trimming and J lost 9 bases, with 23 bases between them. CDR3 nucleotides: TGTGCCAGCAGCGTTCCCGAGACCTCGAAGCGGGTCACCATATATTTT. As protein: CASSVPETSKRVTIYF.

The rearrangement joins TRBV5-4 to TRBJ1-1; D perhaps matches TRBD1 (6 bases). CDR1 and CDR2 from the germline V gene are SGHNT and YYREEE (reference sequence). The CDR3 is made up of 15 amino acids. Between the trimmed V and J ends, which lost 5 bases and 1 base, there was a span of 15 bases. The CDR3, as DNA: TGTGCCAGCAGAACTCCCGGGACACCGAACACTGAAGCTTTCTTT. It specifies CASRTPGTPNTEAFF.

This clone was found once. The V gene is TRBV6-4, the J gene TRBJ2-5, with 10 bases identical to TRBD2. Per germline, CDR1 MRHNA and CDR2 SNTAGT. V trimming: 6 bases; J trimming: 1 base; junction bases outside the gene matches: 5. The CDR3 contains 15 residues. In nucleotides, the CDR3 is TGTGCCAGCAGATCTAGCGGGGGACTCCAAGAGACCCAGTACTTC. Protein product: CASRSSGGLQETQYF.

The chain couples TRBV10-3 to TRBJ2-3; D call uncertain. Germline V gene data show CDR1 as ENHRY and CDR2 as SYGVKD. V was cut by 11 bases and J by 6 bases, with 15 bases left in between. The CDR3 loop spans 12 amino acids. This chain's CDR3 is CAVGRTGDTQYF. As DNA, the CDR3 is TGTGCCGTTGGCCGCACCGGGGATACGCAGTATTTT.